The TCR beta chain under discussion was sequenced for a study of cytomegalovirus exposure and HLA in healthy donors. Study overall: Unique TCR beta sequences numbering about 100 million came from some 200 million T cells in an earlier analysis.

Points from the study as a whole: A later analysis found TCR association rates differed by HLA locus, highest for DRB1 and lowest for HLA-C. Rarity marked most TCR sequences, yet some public TCRs occurred in many donors.

The PCR was carried out with 60 Vbeta primers and 13 Jbeta primers. TCRdb keeps only in-frame clones here, not all; method: immunoSEQ multiplex PCR. Of 100,000 to 150,000 clones listed, about four fifths are singletons. Regarding donors, all were healthy bone marrow donors. Per the germline V gene, CDR1 is MNHNS and CDR2 is SASEGT. There are 15 residues in the CDR3. The trim removed 6 bases at V and 6 bases at J, leaving 11 bases unmatched. A single count supports this clone. The antigen is not known. The TCR sequence derives from a male donor in good health and CMV-seronegative. Sequencing used PBMCs. This chain uses TRBV6-1 with TRBJ1-2; 9 nucleotides line up with TRBD1. The CDR3 DNA reads as TGTGCCAGCAGGGACCCTCGACAGGGGGTTGATGGCTACACCTTC. Translated, it gives CASRDPRQGVDGYTF.